A selection of T cell receptor beta chains follows, all from one sample in a study of cytomegalovirus exposure and HLA in healthy donors. Clones were read by immunoSEQ multiplex PCR, and TCRdb kept only the in-frame ones, dropping some. Of around 160,000 clones listed, 60% to 80% are singletons. Sequencing was carried out using PBMCs. Every receptor here comes from a middle-aged woman in good health and CMV-seropositive. Both conserved end residues are part of each CDR3. A D gene is named only where the DNA matches it firmly. Where a row states a size, it is once, few, many or the class of an expanded clone; other rows omit it.

j_gene | v_gene | abundance | d_gene | CDR3nt | CDR3aa
TRBJ2-1 | TRBV6-5 | . | . | TGTGCCAGCATGACAGGCTCCTACAATGAGCAGTTCTTC | CASMTGSYNEQFF
TRBJ1-6 | TRBV15 | . | TRBD1 | TGTGCCACCAGCAAAGGACAGGGGGCTGGTATTTCACCCCTCCACTTT | CATSKGQGAGISPLHF
TRBJ2-1 | TRBV9 | . | TRBD2 | TGTGCCAGCAGCGCAGAAGCGGGGTGGGGGATCTACAATGAGCAGTTCTTC | CASSAEAGWGIYNEQFF
TRBJ2-7 | TRBV10-3 | . | TRBD1 | TGTGCCATCAGGAAGGGGGCCGGATACTACGAGCAGTACTTC | CAIRKGAGYYEQYF
TRBJ2-2 | TRBV7-3 | few | TRBD1 | TGTGCCAGCAGCTTAAGGGGGGACAGGGGAAGCGCCGGGGAGCTGTTTTTT | CASSLRGDRGSAGELFF
TRBJ2-7 | TRBV9 | . | . | TGTGCCAGCAGCCCAGGGGTGGGCGACTACGAGCAGTACTTC | CASSPGVGDYEQYF
TRBJ1-1 | TRBV6-6 | once | . | TGTGCCAGCAGACGCCCGGGACAAGAAGCTTTCTTT | CASRRPGQEAFF
TRBJ1-5 | TRBV10-1 | . | . | TGCGCCAGCGTTATCGACAGGTTTAGGGAGCCCCAGCATTTT | CASVIDRFREPQHF
TRBJ2-5 | TRBV2 | . | . | TGTGCCAGCAGCCCAGGGGAGACCCAGTACTTC | CASSPGETQYF
TRBJ2-3 | TRBV9 | . | TRBD2 | TGTGCCAGCAGCGTTGGGACTAGCGGGGGTGGCACAGATACGCAGTATTTT | CASSVGTSGGGTDTQYF
TRBJ1-4 | TRBV2 | . | TRBD1 | TGTGCCAGCAGTGGGACAGGGGGGGGAGAAAAACTGTTTTTT | CASSGTGGGEKLFF
TRBJ2-3 | TRBV6-5 | . | TRBD2 | TGTGCCAGCAGGGGGGGACTAGCGGGGACAGATACGCAGTATTTT | CASRGGLAGTDTQYF
TRBJ2-2 | TRBV7-2 | . | . | TGTGCCAGCAGCTTAGTTCAGCGCAACACCGGGGAGCTGTTTTTT | CASSLVQRNTGELFF
TRBJ2-3 | TRBV10-3 | . | TRBD1 | TGTGCCATAAACGCCGGGACAGGGGTCACAGATACGCAGTATTTT | CAINAGTGVTDTQYF
TRBJ1-4 | TRBV18 | few | TRBD1 | TGTGCCAGCTCACCTGGACAGGACGAAAAACTGTTTTTT | CASSPGQDEKLFF
TRBJ1-5 | TRBV30 | . | TRBD1 | TGTGCCTGGAGACAGGGGGAAGTTCAGCCCCAGCATTTT | CAWRQGEVQPQHF
TRBJ2-5 | TRBV5-4 | . | . | TGTGCCAGCAGCTTGGCCAGGGTTCGAGAGACCCAGTACTTC | CASSLARVRETQYF
TRBJ1-1 | TRBV4-1 | . | TRBD1 | TGCGCCAGCAGCCACCGGGACAGACCGAACACTGAAGCTTTCTTT | CASSHRDRPNTEAFF
TRBJ2-2 | TRBV5-4 | few | . | TGTGCCAGCACGAAGCCCAACACCGGGGAGCTGTTTTTT | CASTKPNTGELFF
TRBJ1-6 | TRBV19 | once | . | TGTGCCAGTATAGGGGTTGGTAATTCACCCCTCCACTTT | CASIGVGNSPLHF
TRBJ1-2 | TRBV27 | once | . | TGTGCCAGCAGTTTACGGGGTGGCTATGGCTACACCTTC | CASSLRGGYGYTF
TRBJ1-2 | TRBV19 | . | TRBD1 | TGTGCCACGAAGGGACAGGAAAACTATGGCTACACCTTC | CATKGQENYGYTF